This TCR beta chain originates from a study of CD8+ T cells in alopecia areata. Study-wide results and caveats: Scalp clonality, together with expanded CD8+ clones among the top 100, fell significantly with tofacitinib.

V lost 4 bases to trimming and J lost 3 bases, with 11 bases between them. This CDR3 spans 14 amino acids. Germline CDR1 reads SGHDT; CDR2 reads YYEEEE. With respect to this clone: What it binds is unknown.

Treatment meaning: oral pan-JAK inhibitor, 5-10 mg twice daily. Following extraction, RNA underwent reverse transcription to cDNA, which served as the sequencing template. The repertoire was sequenced with immunoSEQ multiplex PCR; TCRdb's copy has only in-frame clones and lacks some. The sample lists 100,000 to 150,000 clones, roughly 57% occurring once. The rearrangement links TRBV5-6 to TRBJ2-1; D remains ambiguous. The starting material was CD4+ T cells sorted from blood, obtained at week 4, from a patient treated with tofacitinib. This TCR came from a human donor with alopecia areata. The CDR3 nucleotides are TGTGCCAGCAGCCGACCGGACGGCTACAATGAGCAGTTCTTC. Encoded protein: CASSRPDGYNEQFF. The full variable domain, with the rest looked up from reference TRBV5-6 and TRBJ2-1, is DAGVTQSPTHLIKTRGQQVTLRCSPKSGHDTVSWYQQALGQGPQFIFQYYEEEERQRGNFPDRFSGHQFPNYSSELNVNALLLGDSALYLCASSRPDGYNEQFFGPGTRLTVL.